The 29 T cell receptor beta chains reported below all come from one sample, sequenced in a study of blood T cells in healthy people across ages. Then a second PCR, running about 7 to 11 cycles, was carried out with a sample-barcoded 5' primer and a J-beta primer mix. TCRdb analysed the 5' RACE reads with MiXCR anew, one entry per CDR3 protein. The repertoire holds about 930,000 distinct CDR3 sequences, with 25% to 30% as singletons. This sample was shared with a second study, whose subject was T cells of mothers and their children.

Input material: blood. All receptors derive from a woman in her 40s in good health.

This clonotype has just a few counts. The CDR3 does not close with the conserved phenylalanine or tryptophan, likely indicating a read error. J is TRBJ2-7 and V is TRBV28; tentatively, D is TRBD2 (5 bases). CDR1 and CDR2 from the germline V gene are MDHEN and SYDVKM. V was shortened by 8 bases and J by 2 bases, with 13 bases between the two germline ends. The CDR3 is 13 amino acids. CDR3 DNA: TGTGCCAGCGATTCAAGCGGCACCTACGAGCAGTACTTA. Translated: CASDSSGTYEQYL.

This chain joins TRBV19 and TRBJ2-3; weak D call: TRBD2 (5 bases). The CDR3 covers 16 residues. V dropped 3 bases and J dropped 0 bases, with 13 bases sitting between them. CDR1 is LNHDA, CDR2 SQIVND, per germline (reference sequence). CDR3 nucleotides: TGTGCCAGTAGTATTAGCGCTCCCACTAGCACAGATACGCAGTATTTT. Amino acid sequence: CASSISAPTSTDTQYF. Supplemented by reference TRBV19 and TRBJ2-3, the full variable domain reads DGGITQSPKYLFRKEGQNVTLSCEQNLNHDAMYWYRQDPGQGLRLIYYSQIVNDFQKGDIAEGYSVSREKKESFPLTVTSAQKNPTAFYLCASSISAPTSTDTQYFGPGTRLTVL.

The sample holds one count of this clonotype. This sequence joins TRBV12-5 and TRBJ2-2; 9 nucleotides agree with TRBD1. Germline CDR1 is LGHNT and CDR2 is FRNRAP. There are 14 residues in the CDR3. The trim removed 6 bases at V and 4 bases at J, leaving 3 bases unmatched. The CDR3 loop reads CASGEQGATGELFF. The CDR3 bases are TGTGCTAGTGGCGAACAGGGGGCCACCGGGGAGCTGTTTTTT. Variable domain in full (rest from reference TRBV12-5 and TRBJ2-2): DARVTQTPRHKVTEMGQEVTMRCQPILGHNTVFWYRQTMMQGLELLAYFRNRAPLDDSGMPKDRFSAEMPDATLATLKIQPSEPRDSAVYFCASGEQGATGELFFGEGSRLTVL.

This clonotype was counted a few times. V usage is TRBV6-6 and J usage is TRBJ2-5; 10 bases agree with TRBD2. J lost 5 bases, V lost 7 bases, and 7 bases had no gene match. Germline CDR1 reads MNHNY; CDR2 reads SVGAGI (reference sequence). The CDR3 is 14 amino acids. This CDR3 is CASTAGGPTETQYF. The CDR3 DNA is TGTGCCAGCACAGCGGGGGGGCCAACCGAGACCCAGTACTTC.

This clonotype was detected a few times. The chain has TRBV28 and TRBJ2-1; 8 nucleotides agree with TRBD1. The ends lost 7 bases at V and 4 bases at J; junction bases unmatched: 9. The CDR3 extends over 15 amino acids. Per germline, CDR1 MDHEN and CDR2 SYDVKM. CDR3 region: CASIPRTGTYNEQFF. Here the CDR3 DNA reads TGTGCCAGCATCCCTCGGACAGGGACTTACAATGAGCAGTTCTTC.

The rearrangement uses TRBV28 and TRBJ2-1; a possible D gene is TRBD1 (7 bases). There are 14 residues in the CDR3. Germline CDR1 MDHEN, CDR2 SYDVKM. Trimming left V 6 bases short and J 6 bases short, with 15 bases between. Here the CDR3 reads CASSRQGGGNEQFF. In nucleotides, the CDR3 is TGTGCCAGCAGCCGACAGGGAGGCGGCAATGAGCAGTTCTTC.

This clonotype was seen ten or more times. The genes are TRBV12-3 or TRBV12-4 and TRBJ2-5; D remains unclear. The CDR3 runs to 12 residues. The V end was cut by 5 bases, the J end by 5 bases, with 9 bases between. DNA for the CDR3: TGTGCCAGCAGTGGGAACAGTGAGACCCAGTACTTC. This sequence encodes CASSGNSETQYF.

Concerning this clonotype: A much larger clone sits a single nucleotide away, making a read error possible. The chain is built from TRBV7-2 and TRBJ2-6; possibly TRBD1 or TRBD2 for D (6 bases each). The V and J ends lost 0 bases and 14 bases respectively, with 17 bases between them. CDR3 length: 15 amino acids. CDR1 and CDR2 from the germline V gene are SGHTA and FQGNSA. The CDR3: CASSLARGGYGILTF. The CDR3, as DNA: TGTGCCAGCAGCTTAGCGAGAGGGGGGTACGGCATCCTGACTTTC.

V gene TRBV28 combines with J gene TRBJ1-5; TRBD1 agrees at 8 bases. V lost 10 bases, J lost 6 bases, and 5 bases stayed unmatched. The germline gives CDR1 MDHEN, CDR2 SYDVKM. The CDR3 loop spans 12 amino acids. CDR3 nucleotides: TGTGCCATAAAGACAGGGGCTCAGCCCCAGCATTTT. This encodes CAIKTGAQPQHF.

V is TRBV6-6 and J is TRBJ2-7; 9 bases fit TRBD1. The CDR3 is 15 residues long. V lost 5 bases and J lost 5; bases outside the gene matches: 10. Germline CDR1 MNHNY, CDR2 SVGAGI (reference sequence). CDR3 sequence reads: CASSGNRGRLDEQYF. DNA for the CDR3: TGTGCCAGCAGTGGAAACAGGGGGCGTTTAGACGAGCAGTACTTC.

This clonotype has ten or more counts. The J gene is TRBJ2-7, the V gene TRBV24-1; 14 bases match TRBD2. CDR1 is KGHDR, CDR2 SFDVKD, per germline. Trimming at V came to 4 bases and at J to 8 bases, leaving 9 bases not matched to a gene. The CDR3 runs 16 residues. CDR3 DNA: TGTGCCACCAGTGAGCCCCGGACTAGCGGGGGGTTCAAGCAGTACTTC. This codes for CATSEPRTSGGFKQYF.

This clonotype has more than one count but fewer than ten. The rearrangement links TRBV7-9 to TRBJ1-1; TRBD1 aligns across 8 bases. V was clipped by 5 bases and J by 0 bases; unmatched bases: 5. Germline CDR1 SEHNR, CDR2 FQNEAQ (reference sequence). CDR3 size: 15 residues. CDR3 protein: CASSRGQGMNTEAFF. DNA of the CDR3: TGTGCCAGCAGCCGTGGACAGGGCATGAACACTGAAGCTTTCTTT.

This clonotype has just a few counts. The rearrangement uses TRBV20-1 and TRBJ1-1; the D gene is possibly TRBD1 (5 bases). Trimming removed 5 bases from V and 4 bases from J, with 14 bases in between. From germline, CDR1 is DFQATT and CDR2 SNEGSKA (reference sequence). This CDR3 has 13 amino acids. DNA of the CDR3: TGCAGTGCTTCGGGGGATCTAGGCACTGAAGCTTTCTTT. Its protein is CSASGDLGTEAFF.

This clonotype turned up a few times. The V gene is TRBV30, the J gene TRBJ2-7; tentatively, D is TRBD2 (6 bases). The CDR3 has 14 residues. In germline, CDR1 is GTSNPN, CDR2 SVGIG (reference sequence). The V end lost 3 bases, the J end lost 9 bases, and 21 bases lay between the germline ends. The CDR3 loop is CAWSPILAGSGQYF. CDR3 nucleotides: TGTGCCTGGAGCCCCATTTTGGCAGGTAGCGGGCAGTACTTC. The full variable domain, in which reference TRBV30 and TRBJ2-7 provide the parts outside the CDR3, is SQTIHQWPATLVQPVGSPLSLECTVEGTSNPNLYWYRQAAGRGLQLLFYSVGIGQISSEVPQNLSASRPQDRQFILSSKKLLLSDSGFYLCAWSPILAGSGQYFGPGTRLTVT.

In this sample, this clonotype turned up a few times. This chain joins TRBV20-1 and TRBJ2-4; 12 bases match TRBD2. The V gene's germline CDR1 is DFQATT and CDR2 SNEGSKA (reference sequence). J gave up 13 bases and V 2 bases, and 21 bases lay outside the gene matches. The CDR3 totals 18 residues. The CDR3 nucleotides are TGCAGTGCTAGACCCCCTAACCGACTAGCGGGGGACCACAATGAGCAGTACTTC. The encoded protein is CSARPPNRLAGDHNEQYF.

In this sample, this clonotype turned up many times. CDR3 DNA: TGCAGTGCTGCAGACGGGACAGGGGACACTGAAGCTTTCTTT. Protein: CSAADGTGDTEAFF. The chain couples TRBV20-1 to TRBJ1-1; the match to TRBD1 covers 10 bases. V lost 5 bases to trimming and J lost 3 bases; unmatched junction nucleotides: 6. The germline CDR1 and CDR2 sequences are DFQATT and SNEGSKA (reference sequence). The length of the CDR3 is 14 residues.

V gene TRBV28 combines with J gene TRBJ2-6; tentatively, D is TRBD1 (5 bases). The V gene's germline CDR1 is MDHEN and CDR2 SYDVKM. CDR3 size: 16 residues. Deletions cut 10 bases from V and 4 bases from J, with 20 bases between. The DNA of the CDR3 is TGTGCCATCATGGGGCTGGGAAATTACGGGGCCAACGTCCTGACTTTC. Its translation: CAIMGLGNYGANVLTF.

This chain connects TRBV3-1 to TRBJ2-1, with D possibly TRBD1 on 5 matching bases. This CDR3 has 13 amino acids. Trimming stripped 5 bases from V and 8 bases from J, with 13 bases between. CDR1 is LGHDT, CDR2 YNNKEL, per germline (reference sequence). The CDR3 loop reads CASSEILGDEQFF. Written as DNA, the CDR3 is TGTGCCAGCAGCGAAATTTTAGGGGATGAGCAGTTCTTC.

This clonotype has a count of ten or more. The V and J genes are TRBV11-2 and TRBJ2-5; D gene uncertain. Germline assignment: CDR1 SGHAT and CDR2 FQNNGV. Trimming removed 2 bases at V and 11 bases at J, with 9 bases between. The CDR3 is 11 residues long. The CDR3 bases are TGTGCCAGCAGCTTATTGGGGTCTCAGTACTTC. This translates into CASSLLGSQYF.

The V and J genes are TRBV4-3 and TRBJ2-7, with 8 bases aligning to TRBD1. The CDR3 sequence is 16 residues long. Germline loops: CDR1 LGHNA, CDR2 YSLEER. J gave up 4 bases and V 0 bases, and 8 bases lay outside the gene matches. CDR3 in amino acids: CASSQDRGTGGYEQYF. CDR3 DNA: TGCGCCAGCAGCCAAGACCGAGGGACAGGAGGTTACGAGCAGTACTTC.

The rearrangement links TRBV5-1 to TRBJ1-2; possibly TRBD1 for D (5 bases). The germline V gene has CDR1 SGHRS and CDR2 YFSETQ. V was trimmed by 4 bases and J by 7 bases, leaving 20 bases between them. The CDR3 contains 15 residues. CDR3 sequence (DNA): TGCGCCAGCAGCAGGGTCGGGGCAGAGCTCTTTGGCTACACCTTC. Protein product: CASSRVGAELFGYTF.

This sequence joins TRBV12-3 or TRBV12-4 and TRBJ1-1, with unresolved D. Trimming left V 0 bases short and J 6 bases short, with 11 bases between. This CDR3 is built from 14 residues. The CDR3 DNA is TGTGCCAGCAGTTTAGCGTTCACTGGCTCTGAAGCTTTCTTT. Protein sequence: CASSLAFTGSEAFF.

The V call is TRBV20-1, the J call TRBJ2-3, with unresolved D. Germline CDR1 DFQATT, CDR2 SNEGSKA (reference sequence). This CDR3 spans 12 amino acids. CDR3 bases: TGCAGCGCTGCAGAGAGCACAGATACGCAGTATTTT. This sequence encodes CSAAESTDTQYF.

The gene calls are TRBV18 and TRBJ1-5; TRBD1 aligns across 8 bases. Trimming at V came to 3 bases and at J to 8 bases, leaving 6 bases not matched to a gene. Germline values: CDR1 KGHSH, CDR2 LQKENI. The CDR3 runs to 14 residues. The CDR3 here is CASSPGQVQEPQHF. The CDR3 coding sequence is TGTGCCAGCTCACCGGGACAGGTTCAGGAGCCCCAGCATTTT.

This clonotype was counted at least ten times. The chain recombines TRBV7-9 with TRBJ1-2; no clear D gene. The V end lost 5 bases, the J end lost 4 bases, and 5 bases lay between the germline ends. Germline V CDR1 and CDR2: SEHNR, FQNEAQ (reference sequence). The CDR3 extends over 11 amino acids. CDR3 DNA sequence: TGTGCCAGCAGCAACAGCTATGGCTACACCTTC. It encodes CASSNSYGYTF.

The chain couples TRBV28 to TRBJ2-4; TRBD1 aligns across 10 bases. Germline V gene lookup returns CDR1 MDHEN and CDR2 SYDVKM. The CDR3 is made up of 15 amino acids. With V trimmed by 4 bases and J by 14 bases, 14 bases remained unmatched. CDR3 DNA sequence: TGTGCCAGCAGTTCCCGAGTATGGGACAGGGGTTGGGAGTACTTC. Protein: CASSSRVWDRGWEYF. The complete variable domain, with remaining parts taken from reference TRBV28 and TRBJ2-4, reads DVKVTQSSRYLVKRTGEKVFLECVQDMDHENMFWYRQDPGLGLRLIYFSYDVKMKEKGDIPEGYSVSREKKERFSLILESASTNQTSMYLCASSSRVWDRGWEYFGAGTRLSVL.

In its sample, this clonotype was seen a few times. The chain has TRBV7-8 and TRBJ1-5; D may be TRBD1 (6 bases). Germline CDR1 reads SGHVS; CDR2 reads FQNEAQ. The length of the CDR3 is 17 residues. V shed 5 bases and J shed 6 bases, with 23 bases lying between them. CDR3 protein: CASSPSIPTGSGQPQHF. DNA of the CDR3: TGTGCCAGCAGCCCCTCAATCCCAACAGGGTCAGGTCAGCCCCAGCATTTT.

The J gene is TRBJ2-7, the V gene TRBV4-1, with 12 positions matching TRBD1. V shed 4 bases, J shed 3 bases, and the junction held 4 bases outside the gene matches. Germline V gene sequence: CDR1 MGHRA, CDR2 YSYEKL. The CDR3 is 15 residues long. For the CDR3, the DNA is TGCGCCAGCAGCCCGGGGACAGGGGGCGTCTACGAGCAGTACTTC. This translates into CASSPGTGGVYEQYF.

This chain connects TRBV20-1 to TRBJ2-6, with D maybe TRBD2 (6 bases). V gave up 6 bases and J gave up 4 bases, with 10 bases separating them. This CDR3 region has 13 residues. CDR1 DFQATT and CDR2 SNEGSKA come from the germline V gene (reference sequence). CDR3 DNA sequence: TGCAGTGCGGGGACTTACGGGGCCAACGTCCTGACTTTC. As protein: CSAGTYGANVLTF.